The 24 T cell receptor beta chains reported below all come from one sample, sequenced in a study of human T cells and chemical hapten exposure. Regarding time point: patch test 2, 6 weeks after DPC sensitization. Treatment described: therapeutic diphenylcyclopropenone sensitization with weekly scalp DPC. TCRdb processed the RACE reads anew with MiXCR; each CDR3 protein has one entry. The repertoire consists of about 400,000 distinct CDR3 sequences, with 6% to 7% occurring once and the leading ten covering under 7%. The sample here was whole blood, taken in connection with sensitization to the hapten diphenylcyclopropenone (DPC). The receptors stem from a young woman with alopecia areata. Some clones in this sample may be carry-over from other donors' samples.

There are a few counts of this clonotype. The chain is built from TRBV6-6 and TRBJ1-3; tentative D call: TRBD1 (6 bases). The V gene lost 0 bases and the J gene lost 3 bases, with 12 bases spanning the gap. CDR1 and CDR2 from the germline V gene are MNHNY and SVGAGI (reference sequence). The CDR3 length is 16 residues. The CDR3 region has the DNA TGTGCCAGCAGTTACTCCGACAGGCGGGATGGAAACACCATATATTTT. Translation: CASSYSDRRDGNTIYF.

This clonotype was seen ten or more times. This sequence joins TRBV10-3 and TRBJ2-7; D may be TRBD1 or TRBD2 (5 bases each). V gave up 6 bases and J gave up 2 bases, with 11 bases separating them. This CDR3 is built from 13 residues. Germline CDR1 and CDR2: ENHRY and SYGVKD. CDR3 nucleotide sequence: TGTGCCATCAGGAGGGTAGGGGCCTACGAGCAGTACTTC. Encoded protein: CAIRRVGAYEQYF.

This clonotype was recorded many times. The chain links TRBV29-1 to TRBJ1-3, with 7 bases fitting TRBD1. With 4 bases clipped from V and 2 bases from J, the junction kept 8 bases outside the gene matches. Germline V CDR1 and CDR2: SQVTM, ANQGSEA. There are 15 residues in the CDR3. The CDR3: CSVATGTGAGNTIYF. CDR3 in DNA: TGCAGCGTTGCGACGGGTACAGGGGCTGGAAACACCATATATTTT.

This clonotype has a count of ten or more. The chain links TRBV6-2 or TRBV6-3 to TRBJ1-1, with no clear D. Germline loops: CDR1 MNHEY, CDR2 SVGEGT. CDR3 length equals 15 residues. With 2 bases removed from V and 1 base from J, the gap between germline ends came to 11 bases. The CDR3 bases are TGTGCCAGCAGTTACCCTGACACGACGAACACTGAAGCTTTCTTT. Protein product: CASSYPDTTNTEAFF.

On this clonotype: A much more abundant neighbour one base away suggests this may be a read error. V usage is TRBV27 and J usage is TRBJ1-6; TRBD1 might be the D (5 bases). Germline CDR1 reads MNHEY; CDR2 reads SMNVEV (reference sequence). The CDR3 runs to 15 residues. This chain's CDR3 is CAGSPGGSYNSPLHF. In DNA, the CDR3 is TGTGCCGGCAGCCCGGGGGGGAGTTATAATTCACCCCTCCACTTT.

In its sample, this clonotype was seen a few times. This rearrangement joins TRBV4-1 to TRBJ2-2; tentative D call: TRBD2 (5 bases). CDR1 is MGHRA, CDR2 YSYEKL, per germline. The CDR3 consists of 14 residues. The V gene lost 7 bases and the J gene lost 2 bases, with 11 bases spanning the gap. Here the CDR3 reads CASKGGSNTGELFF. The DNA for the CDR3 is TGCGCCAGCAAAGGAGGCTCCAACACCGGGGAGCTGTTTTTT.

The chain links TRBV14 to TRBJ2-2; D gene unclear. V lost 2 bases to trimming and J lost 1 base, with 11 bases between them. Germline values: CDR1 SGHDN, CDR2 FVKESK. This CDR3 spans 16 amino acids. CDR3 sequence: CASSQTPSLNTGELFF. Written as DNA, the CDR3 is TGTGCCAGCAGCCAAACCCCGAGTCTGAACACCGGGGAGCTGTTTTTT.

This clonotype was counted between two and nine times. The chain joins TRBV20-1 to TRBJ2-3; D remains unclear. Deletions cut 2 bases from V and 0 bases from J, with 12 bases between. The CDR3 spans 15 residues. Per germline, CDR1 DFQATT and CDR2 SNEGSKA (reference sequence). The chain's CDR3 is CSARIPSLSTDTQYF. The DNA of the CDR3 is TGCAGTGCTAGAATACCTAGTCTAAGCACAGATACGCAGTATTTT.

This clonotype was counted only a few times. The chain is built from TRBV4-1 and TRBJ2-2; D is undetermined. CDR1 and CDR2 from the germline V gene are MGHRA and YSYEKL. V was trimmed by 8 bases and J by 2 bases, leaving 21 bases between them. This CDR3 has 17 residues. CDR3 sequence reads: CASALAVLTKNTGELFF. The CDR3 nucleotides read TGCGCCAGCGCGTTGGCGGTTCTCACAAAAAACACCGGGGAGCTGTTTTTT.

This chain uses TRBV4-1 with TRBJ1-5; perhaps TRBD1 as D (5 bases). V gave up 4 bases and J gave up 2 bases, with 12 bases separating them. This CDR3 spans 15 amino acids. From germline, CDR1 is MGHRA and CDR2 YSYEKL. The CDR3 protein is CASSPGLGGNQPQHF. The CDR3 DNA reads as TGCGCCAGCAGCCCAGGTCTGGGGGGCAATCAGCCCCAGCATTTT.

The chain links TRBV4-2 to TRBJ1-2, with D possibly being TRBD1 (6 bases). Germline V lookup: CDR1 LGHNA, CDR2 YNFKEQ. CDR3 size: 15 residues. V was clipped by 0 bases and J by 4 bases, with 12 bases between them. The CDR3 coding sequence is TGTGCCAGCAGCCAAGAATCCGGACAGAGCTATGGCTACACCTTC. Translated, it gives CASSQESGQSYGYTF.

At least ten counts were recorded for this clonotype. V is TRBV7-2 and J is TRBJ2-3; D is perhaps TRBD1 (6 bases). Trimming removed 1 base at V and 5 bases at J, with 13 bases between. The CDR3 runs to 15 residues. Germline V lookup: CDR1 SGHTA, CDR2 FQGNSA. The CDR3 region has the DNA TGTGCCAGCAGCTTAGATGGCACCAGGGGAGATACGCAGTATTTT. Encoded protein: CASSLDGTRGDTQYF. The whole variable domain, remainder taken from reference TRBV7-2 and TRBJ2-3, is GAGVSQSPSNKVTEKGKDVELRCDPISGHTALYWYRQSLGQGLEFLIYFQGNSAPDKSGLPSDRFSAERTGGSVSTLTIQRTQQEDSAVYLCASSLDGTRGDTQYFGPGTRLTVL.

This clonotype has more than one count but fewer than ten. The rearrangement uses TRBV20-1 and TRBJ2-7; 11 nucleotides match TRBD2. The V and J ends lost 0 bases and 4 bases, in that order; junction bases with no gene match: 5. The CDR3 has 15 amino acids. Germline V gene lookup returns CDR1 DFQATT and CDR2 SNEGSKA (reference sequence). CDR3 region: CSARETSGGYYEQYF. The CDR3, as DNA: TGCAGTGCTAGAGAAACTAGCGGGGGCTATTACGAGCAGTACTTC.

The V and J genes are TRBV6-5 and TRBJ1-4; D not resolved. This CDR3 is built from 16 residues. From germline, CDR1 is MNHEY and CDR2 SVGAGI. Trimming shortened V by 7 bases and J by 0 bases, and 15 bases separated the two germline ends. The CDR3 protein is CASTQGYGTTNEKLFF. In DNA, the CDR3 is TGTGCCAGCACCCAAGGTTATGGGACAACTAATGAAAAACTGTTTTTT.

This clonotype was detected many times. The chain joins TRBV5-5 to TRBJ2-6, with D uncertain. Trimming pared 0 bases from V and 0 bases from J, leaving 7 bases between. CDR3 length: 16 amino acids. The germline V gene encodes CDR1 SGHKS and CDR2 YYEKEE (reference sequence). DNA for the CDR3: TGTGCCAGCAGCTTGGATGTCTCCTCTGGGGCCAACGTCCTGACTTTC. Translation gives CASSLDVSSGANVLTF.

This clonotype has only a few counts. The rearrangement joins TRBV7-2 to TRBJ2-1; D is undetermined. With 5 bases removed from V and 0 bases from J, the gap between germline ends came to 11 bases. The CDR3 loop spans 15 amino acids. CDR1 and CDR2 (germline): SGHTA, FQGNSA. This chain's CDR3 is CASSQSRSSYNEQFF. The CDR3 DNA is TGTGCCAGCAGCCAAAGCAGGAGCTCCTACAATGAGCAGTTCTTC.

This clonotype was seen more than once but under ten times. V and J are TRBV5-6 and TRBJ2-7, with TRBD1 as a possible D gene (5 bases). Germline V CDR1 and CDR2: SGHDT, YYEEEE. CDR3 length equals 15 residues. V lost 0 bases, J lost 2 bases, and 12 bases lay in between. The CDR3 nucleotides read TGTGCCAGCAGCTTGGGGACACCTTCCCCCTACGAGCAGTACTTC. Translated, it gives CASSLGTPSPYEQYF.

The CDR3 loop is CASRVGLEGNTIYF. The CDR3 DNA reads TGTGCCAGCAGAGTTGGATTGGAAGGAAACACCATATATTTT. V gene TRBV6-6 combines with J gene TRBJ1-3, with D unclear. Germline loops: CDR1 MNHNY, CDR2 SVGAGI (reference sequence). The V gene lost 6 bases and the J gene lost 4 bases, with 13 bases spanning the gap. The CDR3 length is 14 residues.

This clonotype turned up a few times. The J gene is TRBJ1-3, the V gene TRBV27, with D tentatively TRBD1 (6 bases). From germline, CDR1 is MNHEY and CDR2 SMNVEV (reference sequence). V lost 1 base, J lost 0 bases, and 13 bases lay in between. The CDR3 spans 17 residues. CDR3 sequence (DNA): TGTGCCAGCAGTTTATATCCAGGGGACGGCTCTGGAAACACCATATATTTT. Protein sequence: CASSLYPGDGSGNTIYF.

This clonotype has more than one count but fewer than ten. The V gene is TRBV28, the J gene TRBJ2-7, with D unclear. The CDR3 runs 12 residues. CDR1 and CDR2 (germline): MDHEN, SYDVKM. Trimming left V 2 bases short and J 5 bases short, with 7 bases between. DNA of the CDR3: TGTGCCAGCAGTTTAGACGGGCACGAGCAGTACTTC. It is translated as CASSLDGHEQYF.

This clonotype appeared a few times. Here the CDR3 reads CASSPGFTDTQYF. The DNA for the CDR3 is TGCGCCAGCAGCCCGGGATTCACAGATACGCAGTATTTT. The rearrangement links TRBV5-1 to TRBJ2-3; possible D gene TRBD2, 5 bases. V was clipped by 4 bases and J by 2 bases, with 8 bases between them. CDR1 and CDR2 (germline): SGHRS, YFSETQ. CDR3 length: 13 amino acids.

This clonotype has a count of ten or more. This CDR3 reads CASRRGGDTQYF. The CDR3 coding sequence is TGTGCCAGCAGGAGGGGGGGAGATACGCAGTATTTT. The chain combines TRBV2 with TRBJ2-3; TRBD2 is a possible D gene (7 bases). The germline V and J ends were trimmed by 6 bases and 5 bases, with 9 bases remaining between them. Germline V gene lookup returns CDR1 SNHLY and CDR2 FYNNEI. The length of the CDR3 is 12 residues.

This clonotype was detected only a few times. The chain links TRBV7-9 to TRBJ2-3; 11 bases agree with TRBD1. V was clipped by 5 bases and J by 6 bases; unmatched bases: 10. Germline CDR1 SEHNR, CDR2 FQNEAQ (reference sequence). This CDR3 is 16 amino acids long. The CDR3 loop reads CASSPEGQGGMDTQYF. The CDR3, as DNA: TGTGCCAGCAGCCCCGAGGGACAGGGGGGGATGGATACGCAGTATTTT.

Only a few counts were recorded for this clonotype. CDR3 in amino acids: CASSGGPLETDTQYF. The CDR3 DNA sequence: TGTGCCAGCAGCGGGGGACCTTTGGAGACAGATACGCAGTATTTT. The chain couples TRBV7-9 to TRBJ2-3, with D perhaps given as TRBD1 or TRBD2 (5 bases each). CDR3 length: 15 residues. Germline CDR1 reads SEHNR; CDR2 reads FQNEAQ (reference sequence). Trimming took 5 bases from V and 3 from J, leaving 15 bases between them.